Listed below are T cell receptor beta chains from one sample, sequenced in a study of technical replicates of blood from a handful of donors. Clones were read by immunoSEQ multiplex PCR, and TCRdb kept only the in-frame ones, dropping some. The sample yields 75,000 to 90,000 clones, around 95% seen once. The sequencing input was T cells isolated from PBMCs. All receptors come from a human donor in good health. The conserved cysteine and the conserved F or W are not part of the CDR3 here.

TRBJ1-1 | TRBV30 | AWSVHRFDTEAF
TRBJ2-3 | TRBV7-2 | ASSLALLAEDTQY
TRBJ2-3 | TRBV4-3 | ASSQDLEGSGTDTQY
TRBJ2-2 | TRBV7-2 | ASSLLAGGPIGELF
TRBJ1-1 | TRBV7-9 | ASSPGQPTEAF
TRBJ1-2 | TRBV5-4 | ASSFGQSYGYT
TRBJ1-1 | TRBV5-4 | ASSLFTGGNTEAF
TRBJ2-5 | TRBV6-1 | ASTRINQETQY
TRBJ2-1 | TRBV9 | ASSVVGGDNEQF
TRBJ1-5 | TRBV30 | AWSGGTNQPQH